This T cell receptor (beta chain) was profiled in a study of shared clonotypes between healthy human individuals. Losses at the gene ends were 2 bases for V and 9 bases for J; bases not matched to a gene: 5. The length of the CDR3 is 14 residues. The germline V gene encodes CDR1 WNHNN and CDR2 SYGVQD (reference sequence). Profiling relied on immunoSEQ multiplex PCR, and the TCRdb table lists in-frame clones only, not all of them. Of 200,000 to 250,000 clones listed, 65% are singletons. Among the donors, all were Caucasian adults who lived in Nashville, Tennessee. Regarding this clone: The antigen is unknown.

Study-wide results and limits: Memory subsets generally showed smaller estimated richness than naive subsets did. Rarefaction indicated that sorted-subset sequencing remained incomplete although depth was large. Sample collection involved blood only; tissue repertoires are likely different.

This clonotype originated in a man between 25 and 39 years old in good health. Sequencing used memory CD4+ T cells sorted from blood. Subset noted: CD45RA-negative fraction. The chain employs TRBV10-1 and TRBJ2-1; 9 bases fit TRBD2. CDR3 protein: CASSERAGGGEQFF. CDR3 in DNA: TGCGCCAGCAGTGAGAGGGCGGGAGGGGGTGAGCAGTTCTTC.